This entry lists 12 T cell receptor beta chains sequenced from one sample in a study of blood T cell repertoires in COVID-19. The repertoire was sequenced with immunoSEQ multiplex PCR; TCRdb's copy has only in-frame clones and lacks some. Among more than 95,000 clones listed, approximately 91% were seen once. Input material: peripheral blood. The origin of the receptors is a human donor in a cohort sampled during active COVID-19.

The chain is built from TRBV7-9 and TRBJ2-3, with D maybe TRBD1 (6 bases). The CDR3 consists of 15 residues. The V and J ends lost 1 base and 4 bases respectively, with 12 bases between them. Germline V gives CDR1 SEHNR, CDR2 FQNEAQ (reference sequence). CDR3 in amino acids: CASSLGVGGSDTQYF. For the CDR3, the DNA is TGTGCCAGCAGCTTAGGGGTAGGGGGTTCAGATACGCAGTATTTT.

CDR3: CASSEYRGLELFF. The CDR3 coding sequence is TGTGCCAGCAGTGAATACAGGGGTTTGGAACTGTTTTTT. This sequence joins TRBV25-1 and TRBJ1-4; a weak D match, TRBD1 (6 bases). Per germline, CDR1 MGHDK and CDR2 SYGVNS. Trimming left V 0 bases short and J 12 bases short, with 11 bases between. This CDR3 is built from 13 residues.

The J gene is TRBJ1-1, the V gene TRBV6-5; weak D call: TRBD1 (6 bases). Trimming removed 9 bases from V and 0 bases from J, with 17 bases in between. Germline V gives CDR1 MNHEY, CDR2 SVGAGI. This CDR3 region has 15 residues. Here the CDR3 DNA reads TGTGCCAGTGTAAGCGGGACATCTCTGAACACTGAAGCTTTCTTT. Protein product: CASVSGTSLNTEAFF.

The CDR3 DNA follows: TGTGCCAGCAGCCTACTAGCGGGAGGCCTTATGACCCTCTACGAGCAGTACTTC. Its protein product is CASSLLAGGLMTLYEQYF. The chain links TRBV5-8 to TRBJ2-7; TRBD2 matches at 12 bases. This CDR3 spans 18 amino acids. Germline CDR1 and CDR2: SGHTS and YDEGEE. Germline trimming cut 4 bases from V and 3 bases from J; bases unmatched to any gene: 14.

V is TRBV3-1 (or the pseudogene TRBV3-2) and J is TRBJ2-2; no definite D call. V was shortened by 5 bases and J by 6 bases, with 13 bases between the two germline ends. This CDR3 has 14 amino acids. Per the germline V gene, CDR1 is LGHDT and CDR2 is YNNKEL (reference sequence). The CDR3 region is CASSRGTAPGELFF. For the CDR3, the DNA is TGTGCCAGCAGCAGAGGAACGGCGCCCGGGGAGCTGTTTTTT.

This chain links TRBV27 with TRBJ2-2; 11 nucleotides match TRBD2. CDR3 length: 17 residues. V dropped 3 bases and J dropped 4; count of bases not matched to a gene: 7. Per the germline V gene, CDR1 is MNHEY and CDR2 is SMNVEV (reference sequence). The CDR3 DNA sequence: TGTGCCAGCAGTTTTGGGCTAGCGGGAGGACCCACCGGGGAGCTGTTTTTT. It specifies CASSFGLAGGPTGELFF.

The chain employs TRBV5-6 and TRBJ1-2; TRBD1 aligns across 9 bases. Looked up from germline, CDR1 is SGHDT and CDR2 is YYEEEE. V gave up 3 bases and J gave up 4 bases; unmatched junction bases: 7. This CDR3 spans 15 amino acids. This CDR3 reads CASSYRDRASYGYTF. The CDR3, as DNA: TGTGCCAGCAGCTACCGGGACAGGGCATCCTATGGCTACACCTTC.

CDR3 residues: CASSFGGSSYEQYF. The CDR3 DNA sequence: TGTGCCAGCAGTTTCGGCGGGAGCTCCTACGAGCAGTACTTC. The chain combines TRBV7-2 with TRBJ2-7; 7 nucleotides align to TRBD2. The CDR3 covers 14 residues. V dropped 6 bases and J dropped 0; count of bases not matched to a gene: 5. Germline-derived CDR1 and CDR2 are SGHTA and FQGNSA.

V gene TRBV30 combines with J gene TRBJ2-7, with a weak D call TRBD2 (5 bases). V was shortened by 2 bases and J by 6 bases, with 8 bases between the two germline ends. This CDR3 is built from 11 residues. The V gene's germline CDR1 is GTSNPN and CDR2 SVGIG (reference sequence). This CDR3 reads CAWSTSREQYF. CDR3 DNA sequence: TGTGCCTGGAGTACTAGTCGCGAGCAGTACTTC.

The chain employs TRBV6-1 and TRBJ1-6; tentative D call: TRBD1 (5 bases). Germline-derived CDR1 and CDR2 are MNHNS and SASEGT. This CDR3 has 16 residues. Trimming left V 3 bases short and J 7 bases short, with 16 bases between. The CDR3 sequence is CASSETASSLNSPLHF. The CDR3 DNA is TGTGCCAGCAGTGAGACAGCGAGTTCTTTAAATTCACCCCTCCACTTT.

There are a few counts of this clone. CDR3 protein: CASSQDGGAAASGNTIYF. The CDR3 DNA is TGCGCCAGCAGCCAAGATGGGGGGGCCGCGGCTTCTGGAAACACCATATATTTT. The genes are TRBV4-1 and TRBJ1-3; D is perhaps TRBD1 (6 bases). Germline loops: CDR1 MGHRA, CDR2 YSYEKL. V lost 0 bases to trimming and J lost 1 base, with 16 bases between them. The CDR3 loop spans 18 amino acids.

The V call is TRBV10-3, the J call TRBJ2-1; 9 bases fit TRBD2. V lost 6 bases and J lost 5; bases outside the gene matches: 17. This CDR3 has 18 amino acids. Germline V lookup: CDR1 ENHRY, CDR2 SYGVKD. The CDR3 nucleotides read TGTGCCATCAGCATGACGTCTAGCGGGACCTCATCCCACAATGAGCAGTTCTTC. Protein: CAISMTSSGTSSHNEQFF.